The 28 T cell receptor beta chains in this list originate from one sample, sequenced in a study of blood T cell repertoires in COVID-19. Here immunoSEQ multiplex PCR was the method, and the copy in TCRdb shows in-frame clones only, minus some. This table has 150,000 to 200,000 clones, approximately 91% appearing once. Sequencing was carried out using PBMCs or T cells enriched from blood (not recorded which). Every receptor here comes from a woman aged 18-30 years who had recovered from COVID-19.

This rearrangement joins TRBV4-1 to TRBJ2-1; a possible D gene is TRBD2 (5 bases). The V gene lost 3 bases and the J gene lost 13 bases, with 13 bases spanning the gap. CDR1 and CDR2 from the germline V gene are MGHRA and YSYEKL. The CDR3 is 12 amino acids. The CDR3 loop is CASSHPSGAQFF. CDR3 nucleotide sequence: TGCGCCAGCAGCCATCCCAGCGGAGCCCAGTTCTTC.

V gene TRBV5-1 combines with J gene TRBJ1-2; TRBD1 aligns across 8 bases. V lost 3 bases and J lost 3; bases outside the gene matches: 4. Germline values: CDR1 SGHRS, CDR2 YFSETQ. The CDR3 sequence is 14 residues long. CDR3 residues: CASSSGQGHYGYTF. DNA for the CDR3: TGCGCCAGCAGCTCTGGACAGGGCCACTATGGCTACACCTTC. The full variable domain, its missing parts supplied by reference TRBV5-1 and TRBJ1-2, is KAGVTQTPRYLIKTRGQQVTLSCSPISGHRSVSWYQQTPGQGLQFLFEYFSETQRNKGNFPGRFSGRQFSNSRSEMNVSTLELGDSALYLCASSSGQGHYGYTFGSGTRLTVV.

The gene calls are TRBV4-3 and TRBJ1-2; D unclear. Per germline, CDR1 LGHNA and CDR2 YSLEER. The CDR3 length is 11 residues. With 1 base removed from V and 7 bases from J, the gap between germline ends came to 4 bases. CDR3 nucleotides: TGCGCCAGCAGCCAAGGGAGTGGCTACACCTTC. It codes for CASSQGSGYTF.

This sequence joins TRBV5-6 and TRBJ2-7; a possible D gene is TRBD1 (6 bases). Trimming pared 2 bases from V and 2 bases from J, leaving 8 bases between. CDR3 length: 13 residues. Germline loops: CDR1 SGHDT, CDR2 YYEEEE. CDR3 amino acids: CASSLWGPYEQYF. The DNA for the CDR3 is TGTGCCAGCAGCTTATGGGGGCCCTACGAGCAGTACTTC. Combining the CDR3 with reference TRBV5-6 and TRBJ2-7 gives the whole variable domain DAGVTQSPTHLIKTRGQQVTLRCSPKSGHDTVSWYQQALGQGPQFIFQYYEEEERQRGNFPDRFSGHQFPNYSSELNVNALLLGDSALYLCASSLWGPYEQYFGPGTRLTVT.

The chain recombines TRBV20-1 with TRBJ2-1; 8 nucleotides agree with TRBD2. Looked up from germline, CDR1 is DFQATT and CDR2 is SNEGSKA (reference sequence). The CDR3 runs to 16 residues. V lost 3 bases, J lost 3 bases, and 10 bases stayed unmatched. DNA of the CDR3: TGCAGTGCTAGTGCTAGCGGGCGCACCCTCTACAATGAGCAGTTCTTC. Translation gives CSASASGRTLYNEQFF.

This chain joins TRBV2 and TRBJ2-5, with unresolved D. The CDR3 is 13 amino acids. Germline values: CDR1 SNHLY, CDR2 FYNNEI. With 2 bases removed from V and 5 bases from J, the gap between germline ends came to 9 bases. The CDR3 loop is CASSENGFETQYF. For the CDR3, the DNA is TGTGCCAGCAGTGAAAACGGGTTCGAGACCCAGTACTTC.

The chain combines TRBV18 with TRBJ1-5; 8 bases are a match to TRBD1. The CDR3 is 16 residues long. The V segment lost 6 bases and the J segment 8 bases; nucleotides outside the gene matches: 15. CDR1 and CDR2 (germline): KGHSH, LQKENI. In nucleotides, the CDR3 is TGTGCCAGCTCCAAAGCACAGGGGGTTGGTGGAGAGCCCCAGCATTTT. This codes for CASSKAQGVGGEPQHF. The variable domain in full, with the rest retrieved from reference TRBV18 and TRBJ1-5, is NAGVMQNPRHLVRRRGQEARLRCSPMKGHSHVYWYRQLPEEGLKFMVYLQKENIIDESGMPKERFSAEFPKEGPSILRIQQVVRGDSAAYFCASSKAQGVGGEPQHFGDGTRLSIL.

CDR3: CASSYGQQRHEAFF. CDR3 in DNA: TGTGCCAGCAGCTATGGACAGCAGCGACATGAAGCTTTCTTT. This sequence joins TRBV5-4 and TRBJ1-1, with D tentatively TRBD1 (6 bases). V was trimmed by 3 bases and J by 7 bases, leaving 16 bases between them. CDR1 is SGHNT and CDR2 is YYREEE in the germline V gene (reference sequence). The CDR3 runs 14 residues.

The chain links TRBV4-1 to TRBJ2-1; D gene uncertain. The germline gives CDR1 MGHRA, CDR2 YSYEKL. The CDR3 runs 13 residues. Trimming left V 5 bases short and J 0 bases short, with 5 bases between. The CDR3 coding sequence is TGCGCCAGCAGCGGGCTCTCCTACAATGAGCAGTTCTTC. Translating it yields CASSGLSYNEQFF.

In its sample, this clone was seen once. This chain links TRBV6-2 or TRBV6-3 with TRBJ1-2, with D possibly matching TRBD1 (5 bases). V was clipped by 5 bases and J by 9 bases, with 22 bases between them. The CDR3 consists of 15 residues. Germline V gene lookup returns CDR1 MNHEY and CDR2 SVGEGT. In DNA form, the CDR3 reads TGTGCCAGCAGTCCAAGCGGGCAGGGTGTTTTTCGCTACACCTTC. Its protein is CASSPSGQGVFRYTF.

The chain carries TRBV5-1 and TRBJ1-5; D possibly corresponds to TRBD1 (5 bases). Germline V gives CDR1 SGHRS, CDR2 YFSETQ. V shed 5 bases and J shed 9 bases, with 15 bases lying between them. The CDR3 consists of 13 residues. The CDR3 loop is CASSVDRSGPQHF. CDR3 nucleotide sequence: TGCGCCAGCAGTGTTGACAGATCAGGGCCCCAGCATTTT.

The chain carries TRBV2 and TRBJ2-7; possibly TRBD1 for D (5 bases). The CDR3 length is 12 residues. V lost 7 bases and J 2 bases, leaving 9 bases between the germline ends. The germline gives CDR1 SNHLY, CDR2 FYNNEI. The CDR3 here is CASMAGTYEQYF. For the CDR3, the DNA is TGTGCCAGCATGGCAGGGACCTACGAGCAGTACTTC.

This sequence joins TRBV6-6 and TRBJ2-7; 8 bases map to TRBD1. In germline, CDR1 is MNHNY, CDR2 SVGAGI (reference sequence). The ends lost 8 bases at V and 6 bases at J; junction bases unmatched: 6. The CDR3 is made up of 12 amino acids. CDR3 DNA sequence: TGTGCCAGCGCACAACAGGGGGGCGAGCAGTACTTC. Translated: CASAQQGGEQYF.

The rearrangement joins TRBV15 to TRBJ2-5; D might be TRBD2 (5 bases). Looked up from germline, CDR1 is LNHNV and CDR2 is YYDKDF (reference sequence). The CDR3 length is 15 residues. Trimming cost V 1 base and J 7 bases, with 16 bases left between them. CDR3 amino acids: CATSRVRAGTGTQYF. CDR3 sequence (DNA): TGTGCCACCAGCAGAGTACGGGCGGGTACCGGGACCCAGTACTTC.

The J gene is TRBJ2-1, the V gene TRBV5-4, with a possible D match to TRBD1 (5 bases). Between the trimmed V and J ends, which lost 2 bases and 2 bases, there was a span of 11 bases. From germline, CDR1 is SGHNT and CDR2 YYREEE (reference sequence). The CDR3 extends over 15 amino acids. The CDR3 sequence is CASSFLAGPYNEQFF. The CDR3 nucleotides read TGTGCCAGCAGCTTCCTGGCAGGGCCCTACAATGAGCAGTTCTTC.

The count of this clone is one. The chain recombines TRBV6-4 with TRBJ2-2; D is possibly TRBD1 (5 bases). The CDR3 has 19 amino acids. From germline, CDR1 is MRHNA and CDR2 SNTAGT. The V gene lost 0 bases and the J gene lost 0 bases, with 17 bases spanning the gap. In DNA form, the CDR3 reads TGTGCCAGCAGTGACTCATATATCCGTCGACAGACGAACACCGGGGAGCTGTTTTTT. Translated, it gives CASSDSYIRRQTNTGELFF.

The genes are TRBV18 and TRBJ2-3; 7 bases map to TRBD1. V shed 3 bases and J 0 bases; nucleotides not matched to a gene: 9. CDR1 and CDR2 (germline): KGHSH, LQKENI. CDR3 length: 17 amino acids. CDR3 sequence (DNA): TGTGCCAGCTCACCCCTTGACAGGGCCACTAGCACAGATACGCAGTATTTT. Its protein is CASSPLDRATSTDTQYF.

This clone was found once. The chain's CDR3 is CASSTGGTGVDKQYF. The CDR3 DNA sequence: TGTGCCAGCAGTACAGGAGGGACAGGGGTTGACAAGCAGTACTTC. V usage is TRBV28 and J usage is TRBJ2-7; 10 nucleotides align to TRBD1. Germline trimming cut 5 bases from V and 8 bases from J; bases unmatched to any gene: 12. This CDR3 has 15 residues. Germline CDR1 reads MDHEN; CDR2 reads SYDVKM.

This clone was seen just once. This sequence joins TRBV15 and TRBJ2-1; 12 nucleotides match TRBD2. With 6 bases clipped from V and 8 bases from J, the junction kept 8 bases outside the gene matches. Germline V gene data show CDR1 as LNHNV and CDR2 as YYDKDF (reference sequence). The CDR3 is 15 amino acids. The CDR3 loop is CATRRTSGKSDEQFF. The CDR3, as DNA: TGTGCCACCAGACGGACTAGCGGGAAATCTGATGAGCAGTTCTTC.

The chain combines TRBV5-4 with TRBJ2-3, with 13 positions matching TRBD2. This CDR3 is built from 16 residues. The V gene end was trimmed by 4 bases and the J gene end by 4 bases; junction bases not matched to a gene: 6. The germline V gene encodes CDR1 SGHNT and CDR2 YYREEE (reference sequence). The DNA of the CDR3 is TGTGCCAGCAGCCGGAGGACTAGCGGGAGTCCAGATACGCAGTATTTT. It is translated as CASSRRTSGSPDTQYF.

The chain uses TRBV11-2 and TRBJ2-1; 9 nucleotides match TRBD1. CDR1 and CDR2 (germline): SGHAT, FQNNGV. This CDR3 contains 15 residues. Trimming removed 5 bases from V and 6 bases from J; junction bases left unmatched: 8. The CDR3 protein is CASSNDRGISNEQFF. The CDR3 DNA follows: TGTGCCAGCAGCAACGACAGGGGGATTAGCAATGAGCAGTTCTTC.

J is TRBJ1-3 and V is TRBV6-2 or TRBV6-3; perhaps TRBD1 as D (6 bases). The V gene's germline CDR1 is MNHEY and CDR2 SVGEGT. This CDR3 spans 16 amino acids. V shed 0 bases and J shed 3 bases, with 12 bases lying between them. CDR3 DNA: TGTGCCAGCAGTTACTCGGGCGGACAGCTTGGAAACACCATATATTTT. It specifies CASSYSGGQLGNTIYF.

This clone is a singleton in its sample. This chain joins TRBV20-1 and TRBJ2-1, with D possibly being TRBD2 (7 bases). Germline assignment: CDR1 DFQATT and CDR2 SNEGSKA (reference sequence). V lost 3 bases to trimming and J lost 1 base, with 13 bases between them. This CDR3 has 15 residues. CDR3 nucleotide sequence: TGCAGTGCTAGTGGGGGGGGCCGATCCTACAATGAGCAGTTCTTC. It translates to CSASGGGRSYNEQFF.

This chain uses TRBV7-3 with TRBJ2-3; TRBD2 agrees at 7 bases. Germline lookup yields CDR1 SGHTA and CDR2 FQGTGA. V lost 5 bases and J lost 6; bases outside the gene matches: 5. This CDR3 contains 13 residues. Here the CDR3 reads CASSPPGRDTQYF. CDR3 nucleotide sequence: TGTGCCAGCAGCCCCCCCGGGAGGGATACGCAGTATTTT.

In DNA form, the CDR3 reads TGTGCCAGCAGCGTAGAAGGGGCCAGGGTGAAATTCGCCCAGCCCCAGCATTTT. This sequence encodes CASSVEGARVKFAQPQHF. The chain joins TRBV9 to TRBJ1-5; D perhaps matches TRBD1 (5 bases). V shed 0 bases and J shed 7 bases, with 23 bases lying between them. CDR3 length: 18 residues. CDR1 and CDR2 from the germline V gene are SGDLS and YYNGEE.

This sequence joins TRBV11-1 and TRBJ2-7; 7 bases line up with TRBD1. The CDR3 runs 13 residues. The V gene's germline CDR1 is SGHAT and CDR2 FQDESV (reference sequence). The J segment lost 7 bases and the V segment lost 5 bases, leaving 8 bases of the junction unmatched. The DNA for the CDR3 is TGTGCCAGCAGCCGAGGGACAGTCTGGGAGCAGTACTTC. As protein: CASSRGTVWEQYF.

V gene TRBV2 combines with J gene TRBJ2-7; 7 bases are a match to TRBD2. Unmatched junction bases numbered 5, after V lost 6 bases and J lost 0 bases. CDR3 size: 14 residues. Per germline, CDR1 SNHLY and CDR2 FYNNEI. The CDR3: CASRARLASYEQYF. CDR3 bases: TGTGCCAGCAGGGCAAGACTAGCCTCCTACGAGCAGTACTTC.

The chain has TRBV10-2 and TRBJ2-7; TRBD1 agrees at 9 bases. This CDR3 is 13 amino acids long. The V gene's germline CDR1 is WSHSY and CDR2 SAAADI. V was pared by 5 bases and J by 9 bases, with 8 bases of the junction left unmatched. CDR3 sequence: CASSPTGGASQYF. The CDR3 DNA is TGCGCCAGCAGTCCCACAGGGGGCGCTTCGCAGTACTTC.